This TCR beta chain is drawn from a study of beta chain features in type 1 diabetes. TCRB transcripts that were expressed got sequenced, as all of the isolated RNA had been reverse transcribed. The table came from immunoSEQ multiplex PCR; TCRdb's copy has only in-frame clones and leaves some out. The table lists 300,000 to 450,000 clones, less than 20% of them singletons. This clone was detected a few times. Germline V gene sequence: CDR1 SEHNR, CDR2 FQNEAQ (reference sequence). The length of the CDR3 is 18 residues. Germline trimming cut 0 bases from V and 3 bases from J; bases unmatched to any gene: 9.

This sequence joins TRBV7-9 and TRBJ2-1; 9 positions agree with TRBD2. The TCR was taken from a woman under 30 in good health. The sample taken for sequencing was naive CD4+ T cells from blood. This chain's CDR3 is CASSLARLAGTLYNEQFF. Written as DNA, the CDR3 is TGTGCCAGCAGCTTAGCGCGTCTAGCGGGAACACTCTACAATGAGCAGTTCTTC.